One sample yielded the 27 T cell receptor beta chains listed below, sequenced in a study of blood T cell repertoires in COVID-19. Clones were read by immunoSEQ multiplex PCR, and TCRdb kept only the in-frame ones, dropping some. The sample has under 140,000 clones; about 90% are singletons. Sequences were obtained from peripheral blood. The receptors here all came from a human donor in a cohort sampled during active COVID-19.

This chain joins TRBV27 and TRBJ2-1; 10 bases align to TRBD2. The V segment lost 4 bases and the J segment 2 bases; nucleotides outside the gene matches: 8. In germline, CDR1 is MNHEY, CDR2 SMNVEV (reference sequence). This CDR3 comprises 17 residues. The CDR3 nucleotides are TGTGCCAGCAGTTCCCGACTAGCGGGTAATACCTACAATGAGCAGTTCTTC. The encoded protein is CASSSRLAGNTYNEQFF.

CDR3 bases: TGTGCCAGCAGCCAATCGCCCGGGATGGCTAGGAAGGATGACGGGGAGCTGTTTTTT. As protein: CASSQSPGMARKDDGELFF. The chain recombines TRBV7-2 with TRBJ2-2, with D perhaps TRBD2 (5 bases). CDR3 size: 19 residues. Germline V lookup: CDR1 SGHTA, CDR2 FQGNSA. Trimming left V 5 bases short and J 7 bases short, with 29 bases between.

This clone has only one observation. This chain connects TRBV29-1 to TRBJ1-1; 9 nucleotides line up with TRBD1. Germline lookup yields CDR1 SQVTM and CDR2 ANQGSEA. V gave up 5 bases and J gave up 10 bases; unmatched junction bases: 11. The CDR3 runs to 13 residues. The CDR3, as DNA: TGCAGCGTTAACAGGGGGCCGGCCGCAGCAGCTTTCTTT. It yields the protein CSVNRGPAAAAFF. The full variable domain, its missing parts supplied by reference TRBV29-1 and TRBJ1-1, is SAVISQKPSRDICQRGTSLTIQCQVDSQVTMMFWYRQQPGQSLTLIATANQGSEATYESGFVIDKFPISRPNLTFSTLTVSNMSPEDSSIYLCSVNRGPAAAAFFGQGTRLTVV.

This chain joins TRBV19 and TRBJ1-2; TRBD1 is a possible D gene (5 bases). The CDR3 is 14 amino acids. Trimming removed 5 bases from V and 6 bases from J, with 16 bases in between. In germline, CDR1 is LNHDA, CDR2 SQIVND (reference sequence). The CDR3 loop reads CASSPRGRDHGYTF. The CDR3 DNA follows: TGTGCCAGTAGTCCGCGGGGCAGGGACCATGGCTACACCTTC.

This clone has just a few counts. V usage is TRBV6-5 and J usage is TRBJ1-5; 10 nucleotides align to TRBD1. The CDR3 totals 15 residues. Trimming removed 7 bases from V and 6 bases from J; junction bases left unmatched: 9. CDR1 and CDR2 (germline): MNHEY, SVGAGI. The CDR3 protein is CASTPRGQGFQPQHF. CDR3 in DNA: TGTGCCAGCACCCCGAGGGGACAGGGGTTTCAGCCCCAGCATTTT.

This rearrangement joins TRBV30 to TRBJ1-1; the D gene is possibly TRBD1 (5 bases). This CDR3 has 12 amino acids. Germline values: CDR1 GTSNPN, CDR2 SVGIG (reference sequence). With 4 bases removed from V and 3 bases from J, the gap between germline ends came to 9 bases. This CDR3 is CAWKKGYTEAFF. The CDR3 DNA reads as TGTGCCTGGAAGAAGGGGTACACTGAAGCTTTCTTT. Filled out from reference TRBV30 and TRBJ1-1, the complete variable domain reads SQTIHQWPATLVQPVGSPLSLECTVEGTSNPNLYWYRQAAGRGLQLLFYSVGIGQISSEVPQNLSASRPQDRQFILSSKKLLLSDSGFYLCAWKKGYTEAFFGQGTRLTVV.

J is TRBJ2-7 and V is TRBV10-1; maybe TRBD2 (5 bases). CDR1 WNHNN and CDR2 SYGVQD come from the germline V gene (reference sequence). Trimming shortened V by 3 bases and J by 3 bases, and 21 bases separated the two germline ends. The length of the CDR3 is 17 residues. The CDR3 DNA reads TGCGCCAGCAGTGATTTTCTGTCGGGTCCGGGAAGCTACGAGCAGTACTTC. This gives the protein CASSDFLSGPGSYEQYF.

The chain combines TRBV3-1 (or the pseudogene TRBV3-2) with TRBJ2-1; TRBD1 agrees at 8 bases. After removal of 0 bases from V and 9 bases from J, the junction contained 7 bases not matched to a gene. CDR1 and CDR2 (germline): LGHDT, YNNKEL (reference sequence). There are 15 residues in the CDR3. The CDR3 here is CASSQETGGGTEQFF. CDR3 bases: TGTGCCAGCAGCCAAGAAACAGGGGGTGGTACTGAGCAGTTCTTC.

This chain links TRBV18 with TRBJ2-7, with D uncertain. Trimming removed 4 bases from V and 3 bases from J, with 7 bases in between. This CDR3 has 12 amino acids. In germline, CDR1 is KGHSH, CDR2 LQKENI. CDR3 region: CASSLQVYEQYF. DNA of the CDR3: TGTGCCAGCTCACTTCAGGTCTACGAGCAGTACTTC.

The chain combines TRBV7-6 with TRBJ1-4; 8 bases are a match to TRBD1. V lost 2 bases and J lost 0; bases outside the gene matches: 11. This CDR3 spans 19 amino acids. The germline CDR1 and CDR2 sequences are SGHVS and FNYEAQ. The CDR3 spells CASSLRAGGSISTNEKLFF. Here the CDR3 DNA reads TGTGCCAGCAGCTTAAGGGCAGGGGGCAGTATTTCAACTAATGAAAAACTGTTTTTT.

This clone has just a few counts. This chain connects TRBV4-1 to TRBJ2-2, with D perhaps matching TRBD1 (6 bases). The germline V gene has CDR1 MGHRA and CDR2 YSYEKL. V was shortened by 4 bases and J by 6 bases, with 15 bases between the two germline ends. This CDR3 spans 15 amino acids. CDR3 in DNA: TGCGCCAGCAGCCTACAGGGATCCAAGGCCGGGGAGCTGTTTTTT. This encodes CASSLQGSKAGELFF.

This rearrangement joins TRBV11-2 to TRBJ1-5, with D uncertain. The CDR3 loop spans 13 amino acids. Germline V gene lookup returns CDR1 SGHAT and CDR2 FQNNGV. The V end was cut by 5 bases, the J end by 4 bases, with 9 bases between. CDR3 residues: CASSQNVNQPQHF. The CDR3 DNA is TGTGCCAGCAGCCAGAATGTTAATCAGCCCCAGCATTTT.

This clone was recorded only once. Here the CDR3 DNA reads TGCAGCGTCTTCCAGGGTTCGAACACTGAAGCTTTCTTT. This encodes CSVFQGSNTEAFF. The V call is TRBV29-1, the J call TRBJ1-1; maybe TRBD1 (5 bases). In germline, CDR1 is SQVTM, CDR2 ANQGSEA. The CDR3 is 13 residues long. V lost 6 bases, J lost 1 base, and 12 bases lay in between.

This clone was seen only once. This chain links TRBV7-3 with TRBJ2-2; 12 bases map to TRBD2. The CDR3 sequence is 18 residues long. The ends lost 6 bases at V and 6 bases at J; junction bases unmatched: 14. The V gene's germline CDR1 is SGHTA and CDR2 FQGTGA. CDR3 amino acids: CASSTTPRLAGESGELFF. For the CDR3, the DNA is TGTGCCAGCAGTACTACCCCACGACTAGCGGGAGAGTCCGGGGAGCTGTTTTTT.

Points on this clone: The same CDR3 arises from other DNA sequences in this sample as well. CDR3 nucleotide sequence: TGTGCCAGCAGCCCGGACACGTACAATGAGCAGTTCTTC. Protein product: CASSPDTYNEQFF. The chain joins TRBV28 to TRBJ2-1, with a possible D match to TRBD1 (5 bases). V was shortened by 6 bases and J by 4 bases, with 10 bases between the two germline ends. The CDR3 runs to 13 residues. The germline CDR1 and CDR2 sequences are MDHEN and SYDVKM.

CDR3 DNA sequence: TGTGCCAGCAGCCCAGAAGAGGGGGGTAGCGGGGCTCCCTACGAGCAGTACTTC. It codes for CASSPEEGGSGAPYEQYF. J is TRBJ2-7 and V is TRBV4-2; TRBD2 aligns across 8 bases. The germline V gene has CDR1 LGHNA and CDR2 YNFKEQ. The CDR3 is 18 amino acids. J was trimmed by 2 bases and V by 4 bases; bases with no gene match: 16.

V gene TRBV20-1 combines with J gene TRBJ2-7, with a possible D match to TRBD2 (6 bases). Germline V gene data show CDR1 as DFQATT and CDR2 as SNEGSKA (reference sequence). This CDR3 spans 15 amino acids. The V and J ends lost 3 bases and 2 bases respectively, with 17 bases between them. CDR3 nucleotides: TGCAGTGCTAGTCGGGGCTCCGCGGGAACCTACGAGCAGTACTTC. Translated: CSASRGSAGTYEQYF.

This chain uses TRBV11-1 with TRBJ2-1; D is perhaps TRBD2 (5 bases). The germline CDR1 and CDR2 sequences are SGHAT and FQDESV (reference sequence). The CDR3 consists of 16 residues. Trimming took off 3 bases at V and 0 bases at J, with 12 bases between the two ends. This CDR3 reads CASSFSSGGSYNEQFF. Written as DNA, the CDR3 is TGTGCCAGCAGCTTTTCTTCCGGAGGCTCCTACAATGAGCAGTTCTTC.

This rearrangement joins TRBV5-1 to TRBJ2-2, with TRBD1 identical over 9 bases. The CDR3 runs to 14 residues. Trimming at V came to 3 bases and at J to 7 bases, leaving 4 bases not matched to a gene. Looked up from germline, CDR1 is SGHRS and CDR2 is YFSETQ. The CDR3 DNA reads TGCGCCAGCAGCTCGGACAGGGGTGTCGGGGAGCTGTTTTTT. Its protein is CASSSDRGVGELFF.

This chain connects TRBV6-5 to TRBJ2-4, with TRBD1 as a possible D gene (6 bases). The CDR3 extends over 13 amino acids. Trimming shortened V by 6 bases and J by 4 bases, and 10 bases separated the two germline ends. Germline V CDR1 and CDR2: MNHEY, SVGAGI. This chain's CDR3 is CASRGAAKNIQYF. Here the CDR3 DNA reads TGTGCCAGCAGGGGGGCTGCAAAAAACATTCAGTACTTC.

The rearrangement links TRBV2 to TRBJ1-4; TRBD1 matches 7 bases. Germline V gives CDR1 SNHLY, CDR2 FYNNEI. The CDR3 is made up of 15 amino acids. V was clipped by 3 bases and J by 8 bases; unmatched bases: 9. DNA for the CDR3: TGTGCCAGCAGTGAGACACAGGGGCGAAGGGAAAAACTGTTTTTT. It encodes CASSETQGRREKLFF.

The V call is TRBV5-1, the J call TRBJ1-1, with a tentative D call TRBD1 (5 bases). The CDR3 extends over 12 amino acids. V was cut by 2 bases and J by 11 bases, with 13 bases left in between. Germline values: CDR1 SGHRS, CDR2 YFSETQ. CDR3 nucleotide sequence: TGCGCCAGCAGCTTAGGAAGGGGAGGCGCTTTCTTT. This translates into CASSLGRGGAFF.

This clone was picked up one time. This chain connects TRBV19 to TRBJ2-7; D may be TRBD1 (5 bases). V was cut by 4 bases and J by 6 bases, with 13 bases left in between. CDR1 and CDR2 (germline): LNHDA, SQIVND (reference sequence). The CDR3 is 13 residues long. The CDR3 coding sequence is TGTGCCAGTAGTAGCACCCTCAGGGTCGAGCAGTACTTC. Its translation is CASSSTLRVEQYF.

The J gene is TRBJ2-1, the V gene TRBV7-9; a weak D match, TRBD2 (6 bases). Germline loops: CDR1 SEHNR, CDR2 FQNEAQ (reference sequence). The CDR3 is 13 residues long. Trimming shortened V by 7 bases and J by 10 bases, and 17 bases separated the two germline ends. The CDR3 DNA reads TGTGCCAGCACCTACCCCGCGGGATCCGAGCAGTTCTTC. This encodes CASTYPAGSEQFF. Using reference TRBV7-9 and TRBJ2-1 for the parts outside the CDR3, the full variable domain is DTGVSQNPRHKITKRGQNVTFRCDPISEHNRLYWYRQTLGQGPEFLTYFQNEAQLEKSRLLSDRFSAERPKGSFSTLEIQRTEQGDSAMYLCASTYPAGSEQFFGPGTRLTVL.

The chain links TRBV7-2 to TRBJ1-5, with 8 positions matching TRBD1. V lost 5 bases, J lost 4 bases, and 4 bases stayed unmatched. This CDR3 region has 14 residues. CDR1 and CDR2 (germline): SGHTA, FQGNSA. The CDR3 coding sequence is TGTGCCAGCAGCGTTCGACAGGGGAATCAGCCCCAGCATTTT. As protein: CASSVRQGNQPQHF.

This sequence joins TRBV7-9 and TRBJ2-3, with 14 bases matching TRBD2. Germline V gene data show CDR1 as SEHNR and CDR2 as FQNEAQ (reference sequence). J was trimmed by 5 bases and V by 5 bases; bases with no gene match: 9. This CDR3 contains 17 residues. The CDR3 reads CASSRPGLAGVVDTQYF. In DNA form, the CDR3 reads TGTGCCAGCAGCCGCCCGGGACTAGCGGGAGTGGTAGATACGCAGTATTTT.

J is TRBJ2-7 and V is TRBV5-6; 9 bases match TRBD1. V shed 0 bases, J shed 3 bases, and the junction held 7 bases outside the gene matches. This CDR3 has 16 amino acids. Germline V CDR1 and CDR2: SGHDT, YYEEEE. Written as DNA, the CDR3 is TGTGCCAGCAGCTTGGGGCTACAGGGGGCAAGCTACGAGCAGTACTTC. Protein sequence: CASSLGLQGASYEQYF.